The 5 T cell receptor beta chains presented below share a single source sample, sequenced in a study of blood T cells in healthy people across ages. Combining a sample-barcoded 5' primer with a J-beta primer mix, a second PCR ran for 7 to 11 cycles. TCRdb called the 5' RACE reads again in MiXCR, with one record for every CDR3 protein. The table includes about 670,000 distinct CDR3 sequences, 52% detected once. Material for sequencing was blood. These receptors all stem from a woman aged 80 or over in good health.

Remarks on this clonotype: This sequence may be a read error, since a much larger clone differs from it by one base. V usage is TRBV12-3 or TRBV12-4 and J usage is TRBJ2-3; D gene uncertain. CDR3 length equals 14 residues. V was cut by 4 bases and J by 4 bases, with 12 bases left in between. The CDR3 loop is CASSSSKRPDTQYF. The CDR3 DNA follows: TGTGCCAGCAGTTCGAGCAAACGGCCAGATACGCAGTATTTT.

The chain's CDR3 is CATGDRGQETQYF. The CDR3 DNA reads as TGTGCCACAGGAGACAGGGGCCAAGAGACCCAGTACTTC. V is TRBV6-6 and J is TRBJ2-5; TRBD1 agrees at 8 bases. CDR3 length equals 13 residues. J was trimmed by 1 base and V by 10 bases; bases with no gene match: 5. Germline CDR1 MNHNY, CDR2 SVGAGI (reference sequence).

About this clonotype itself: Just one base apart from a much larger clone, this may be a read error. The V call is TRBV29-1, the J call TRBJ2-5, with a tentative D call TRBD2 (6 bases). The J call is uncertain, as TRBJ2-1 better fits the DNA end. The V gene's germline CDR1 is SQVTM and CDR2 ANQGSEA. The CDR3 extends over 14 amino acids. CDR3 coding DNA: TGCAGCGTCTCTAGCCATAATAGCGGAGAGACCCAGTTCTTC. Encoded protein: CSVSSHNSGETQFF.

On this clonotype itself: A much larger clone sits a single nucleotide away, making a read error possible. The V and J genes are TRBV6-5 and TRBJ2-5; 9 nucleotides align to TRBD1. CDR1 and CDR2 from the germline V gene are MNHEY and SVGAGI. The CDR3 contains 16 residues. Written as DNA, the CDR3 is TGTGCCGGCAGTCCGGGGACAGGGTCACTCCAAGAGACCCAGTACTTC. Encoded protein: CAGSPGTGSLQETQYF.

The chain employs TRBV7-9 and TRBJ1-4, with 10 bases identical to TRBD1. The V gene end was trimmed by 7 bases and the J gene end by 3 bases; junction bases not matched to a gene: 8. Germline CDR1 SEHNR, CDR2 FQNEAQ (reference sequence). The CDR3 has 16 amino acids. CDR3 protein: CASTRPTGGSNEKLFF. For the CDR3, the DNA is TGTGCCAGCACCCGGCCGACAGGGGGCTCTAATGAAAAACTGTTTTTT.